The clone carrying this TCR beta chain showed up just once. Its specificity is unknown. The germline gives CDR1 LNHDA, CDR2 SQIVND (reference sequence). This CDR3 comprises 12 residues. The V and J ends lost 9 bases and 2 bases respectively, with 10 bases between them. The sample comes from a study of T cell responses to AZD1222 COVID-19 vaccine. For the study at large: Some second doses came at about 4 weeks and others at about 12 weeks; these were pooled.

Profiled with immunoSEQ multiplex PCR; TCRdb holds only in-frame clones, not every one. Counted here are fewer than 150,000 clones, roughly 91% occurring once; the ten biggest clones make up roughly 4.9%. Study-wide results and caveats: Vaccine-related CD4 TCRs covered spike, predominating at 160-218 and 743-854. Increases in Spike-specific TCR breadth and depth were seen after two AZD1222 doses. Possibly, clonal diversity was underestimated; donors were largely white British and included more females.

The sequence was obtained from an adult in good health. The V gene is TRBV19, the J gene TRBJ1-2, with D unresolved. The sample consisted of peripheral blood, taken on day 0 of AZD1222 vaccination. CDR3 in DNA: TGTGCCAGCCGCCCAGTGAACTATGGCTACACCTTC. Translated, it gives CASRPVNYGYTF.